These 21 T cell receptor beta chains share one sample of origin, sequenced in a study of technical replicates of blood from four donors. Profiled with immunoSEQ multiplex PCR; TCRdb holds only in-frame clones, not every one. The data contain about 76,000 clones, roughly 97% of them singletons. Sequencing was carried out using T cells isolated from PBMCs. These receptors were taken from a human donor in good health.

In its sample, this clone was seen a few times. This chain joins TRBV7-9 and TRBJ2-7; D not certain. There are 13 residues in the CDR3. The V end was cut by 8 bases, the J end by 3 bases, with 14 bases between. The germline gives CDR1 SEHNR, CDR2 FQNEAQ (reference sequence). CDR3 sequence reads: CASATDILYEQYF. The CDR3 DNA reads as TGTGCCAGCGCCACCGACATCCTCTACGAGCAGTACTTC.

The J gene is TRBJ2-7, the V gene TRBV5-1, with TRBD2 as a possible D gene (5 bases). The CDR3 loop spans 19 amino acids. Germline V lookup: CDR1 SGHRS, CDR2 YFSETQ. Trimming cost V 5 bases and J 3 bases, with 30 bases left between them. The CDR3 bases are TGCGCCAGCAGGTTACGATTGACGGACTCACCCAAGCGTGGCTACGAGCAGTACTTC. It codes for CASRLRLTDSPKRGYEQYF.

The chain links TRBV27 to TRBJ1-1; D remains unclear. Trimming removed 2 bases at V and 7 bases at J, with 14 bases between. The CDR3 is 14 amino acids. Germline V lookup: CDR1 MNHEY, CDR2 SMNVEV (reference sequence). CDR3 nucleotides: TGTGCCAGCAGTTTAAGTGTAGGCAACTATGAAGCTTTCTTT. Encoded protein: CASSLSVGNYEAFF.

This clone appeared a single time. The CDR3 is CASSSGVAGATDTQYF. As DNA, the CDR3 is TGTGCCAGCAGTTCTGGGGTAGCGGGGGCCACAGATACGCAGTATTTT. The chain uses TRBV6-5 and TRBJ2-3, with 9 bases fitting TRBD2. V shed 4 bases, J shed 2 bases, and the junction held 7 bases outside the gene matches. CDR3 length equals 16 residues. Germline-derived CDR1 and CDR2 are MNHEY and SVGAGI.

The J gene is TRBJ2-7, the V gene TRBV7-2; no reliable D call. The CDR3 totals 12 residues. Germline values: CDR1 SGHTA, CDR2 FQGNSA. The germline V and J ends were trimmed by 1 base and 9 bases, with 10 bases remaining between them. The CDR3 region is CASSLVGVGQYF. In DNA, the CDR3 is TGTGCCAGCAGCTTAGTAGGAGTGGGGCAGTACTTC.

Notes on this clone: At one end the junction does not follow the germline gene, possibly because of a read error. This chain connects TRBV28 to TRBJ1-1; D might be TRBD1 (5 bases). This CDR3 is built from 13 residues. Germline values: CDR1 MDHEN, CDR2 SYDVKM. The CDR3 region is CASSLSLRATWTF. The CDR3 region has the DNA TGTGCCAGCAGTTTGAGCCTTCGGGCCACGTGGACATTT.

The chain couples TRBV6-5 to TRBJ2-2; 7 bases line up with TRBD1. The CDR3 contains 16 residues. V dropped 0 bases and J dropped 4; count of bases not matched to a gene: 5. Germline-derived CDR1 and CDR2 are MNHEY and SVGAGI. CDR3 region: CASSYSINRGTGELFF. For the CDR3, the DNA is TGTGCCAGCAGTTACTCGATAAACAGGGGCACCGGGGAGCTGTTTTTT.

The V call is TRBV28, the J call TRBJ2-1, with D maybe TRBD2 (5 bases). V lost 7 bases and J 9 bases, leaving 19 bases between the germline ends. The CDR3 covers 14 residues. Germline assignment: CDR1 MDHEN and CDR2 SYDVKM. The CDR3 region has the DNA TGTGCCAGCACTCAAACACTAGGGTCGTTTGAGCAGTTCTTC. Protein: CASTQTLGSFEQFF.

The chain couples TRBV6-5 to TRBJ1-2, with TRBD1 as a possible D gene (5 bases). V was cut by 5 bases and J by 8 bases, with 12 bases left in between. Germline values: CDR1 MNHEY, CDR2 SVGAGI. The CDR3 contains 12 residues. The CDR3 DNA reads TGTGCCAGCAGTGCCCGGGGGAGCGGCTACACCTTC. Translated, it gives CASSARGSGYTF.

The rearrangement joins TRBV2 to TRBJ2-2; possibly TRBD1 for D (5 bases). CDR3 length: 16 residues. The germline gives CDR1 SNHLY, CDR2 FYNNEI. V lost 4 bases, J lost 8 bases, and 20 bases lay in between. This CDR3 reads CASSARRVPVPGELFF. DNA for the CDR3: TGTGCCAGCAGTGCTCGCAGGGTGCCGGTCCCTGGGGAGCTGTTTTTT.

The gene calls are TRBV2 and TRBJ2-2; the D is unclear. Germline V gene sequence: CDR1 SNHLY, CDR2 FYNNEI. V shed 5 bases and J shed 1 base, with 8 bases lying between them. The CDR3 extends over 14 amino acids. CDR3 coding DNA: TGTGCCAGCAGTCCCGACTGGAACACCGGGGAGCTGTTTTTT. Translation gives CASSPDWNTGELFF.

As for this clone: One junction end does not reproduce the germline sequence, and a read error may be involved. The V and J genes are TRBV7-7 and TRBJ2-1; D unclear. Per germline, CDR1 SSHAT and CDR2 FNYEAQ (reference sequence). The CDR3 covers 13 residues. The CDR3, as DNA: TGTGCTAGCAGCTTGAGCCTGAACAATGAGCAGTTCTTC. It translates to CASSLSLNNEQFF.

The V call is TRBV27, the J call TRBJ1-1; 7 nucleotides line up with TRBD1. The V segment lost 4 bases and the J segment 0 bases; nucleotides outside the gene matches: 5. The CDR3 has 15 residues. Germline values: CDR1 MNHEY, CDR2 SMNVEV (reference sequence). CDR3 nucleotide sequence: TGTGCCAGCAGTTCCTACAGGGGAATGAACACTGAAGCTTTCTTT. It translates to CASSSYRGMNTEAFF.

J is TRBJ2-5 and V is TRBV5-6; TRBD2 matches at 8 bases. Germline CDR1 and CDR2: SGHDT and YYEEEE. This CDR3 has 15 amino acids. V lost 0 bases, J lost 1 base, and 2 bases stayed unmatched. The CDR3 spells CASSLELAAQETQYF. The CDR3 coding sequence is TGTGCCAGCAGCTTGGAACTAGCGGCCCAAGAGACCCAGTACTTC.

The V call is TRBV7-9, the J call TRBJ1-2; D is possibly TRBD1 (6 bases). This CDR3 contains 14 residues. The V end lost 4 bases, the J end lost 4 bases, and 13 bases lay between the germline ends. CDR1 and CDR2 (germline): SEHNR, FQNEAQ (reference sequence). CDR3 sequence: CASSSRGQTYGYTF. The CDR3 DNA sequence: TGTGCCAGCAGCTCAAGAGGACAGACCTATGGCTACACCTTC.

The gene calls are TRBV9 and TRBJ1-3; possible D gene TRBD1, 6 bases. CDR3 size: 15 residues. Germline V gene data show CDR1 as SGDLS and CDR2 as YYNGEE. Trimming shortened V by 4 bases and J by 0 bases, and 11 bases separated the two germline ends. The CDR3 protein is CASSQGGASGNTIYF. The CDR3, as DNA: TGTGCCAGCAGCCAAGGGGGTGCCTCTGGAAACACCATATATTTT.

The V gene is TRBV14, the J gene TRBJ2-1; D gene uncertain. V was shortened by 0 bases and J by 3 bases, with 15 bases between the two germline ends. The CDR3 contains 17 residues. CDR1 is SGHDN, CDR2 FVKESK, per germline. Here the CDR3 reads CASSQDLLGSYYNEQFF. CDR3 DNA sequence: TGTGCCAGCAGCCAAGACTTGCTCGGGTCATACTACAATGAGCAGTTCTTC.

V usage is TRBV5-1 and J usage is TRBJ1-1, with a tentative D call TRBD1 (5 bases). CDR1 and CDR2 from the germline V gene are SGHRS and YFSETQ. Deletions cut 0 bases from V and 4 bases from J, with 10 bases between. The CDR3 has 14 amino acids. CDR3 nucleotide sequence: TGCGCCAGCAGCTTGGCCCAGGGCGTCACTGAAGCTTTCTTT. Its translation: CASSLAQGVTEAFF.

CDR3 in DNA: TGTGCCAGCACGAGCGGGAGTCAGTACAATGAGCAGTTCTTC. Its translation is CASTSGSQYNEQFF. This rearrangement joins TRBV28 to TRBJ2-1, with 8 bases that match TRBD2. The CDR3 is 14 amino acids. Trimming cost V 7 bases and J 4 bases; bases outside gene matches: 6. CDR1 is MDHEN and CDR2 is SYDVKM in the germline V gene.

The chain recombines TRBV15 with TRBJ1-5, with 8 bases lining up with TRBD1. V lost 9 bases, J lost 4 bases, and 5 bases stayed unmatched. The CDR3 is made up of 13 amino acids. Germline CDR1 reads LNHNV; CDR2 reads YYDKDF (reference sequence). The CDR3 loop is CATSDRENQPQHF. In nucleotides, the CDR3 is TGTGCCACTTCGGACAGGGAAAATCAGCCCCAGCATTTT.

CDR3 nucleotide sequence: TGTGCCATCTGGGGAGGGGGACAGGGCTCAACGCGGGATCCTGCAAACTCCTACGAGCAGTACTTC. Amino acids: CAIWGGGQGSTRDPANSYEQYF. This chain uses TRBV10-3 with TRBJ2-7, with TRBD1 matching 9 bases. Per the germline V gene, CDR1 is ENHRY and CDR2 is SYGVKD. Germline trimming cut 8 bases from V and 0 bases from J; bases unmatched to any gene: 29. This CDR3 has 22 amino acids.